Below, 4 T cell receptor beta chains from the same sample are listed, as sequenced in a study of cytomegalovirus exposure and HLA in healthy donors. PCR employed 60 Vbeta and 13 Jbeta primers. Data came from immunoSEQ multiplex PCR; TCRdb stores just in-frame clones and leaves some out. The data show fewer than 25,000 clones, with about 77% seen just once and 7.4% held by the top ten. Material for sequencing was PBMCs. These receptors all stem from a man aged 60 to 69 in good health and CMV-seronegative.

This sequence joins TRBV7-2 and TRBJ1-1, with D uncertain. The V and J ends lost 4 bases and 6 bases respectively, with 12 bases between them. The CDR3 length is 13 residues. Germline V gene data show CDR1 as SGHTA and CDR2 as FQGNSA. CDR3 protein: CASSSYRLSEAFF. The CDR3, as DNA: TGTGCCAGCAGCTCCTACCGACTTTCTGAAGCTTTCTTT.

With regard to this clone: One junction end disagrees with the germline gene, perhaps due to a read error. V is TRBV7-9 and J is TRBJ2-7; TRBD1 agrees at 9 bases. CDR1 and CDR2 (germline): SEHNR, FQNEAQ (reference sequence). There are 14 residues in the CDR3. CDR3 DNA: TGTTCCAGCAGCCTGACAGGGGGAGGAGGCGAGCAGTACTTC. Protein: CSSSLTGGGGEQYF.

The V and J genes are TRBV5-4 and TRBJ1-2; TRBD1 aligns across 7 bases. J gave up 8 bases and V 2 bases, and 6 bases lay outside the gene matches. CDR1 and CDR2 from the germline V gene are SGHNT and YYREEE (reference sequence). The CDR3 sequence is 13 residues long. CDR3 sequence (DNA): TGTGCCAGCAGCTTCGCCAGGGGGGACGGCTACACCTTC. It is translated as CASSFARGDGYTF. Variable domain in full (rest from reference TRBV5-4 and TRBJ1-2): ETGVTQSPTHLIKTRGQQVTLRCSSQSGHNTVSWYQQALGQGPQFIFQYYREEENGRGNFPPRFSGLQFPNYSSELNVNALELDDSALYLCASSFARGDGYTFGSGTRLTVV.

The chain is built from TRBV5-6 and TRBJ1-1; 10 bases agree with TRBD1. J was trimmed by 6 bases and V by 4 bases; bases with no gene match: 6. The CDR3 consists of 14 residues. Germline CDR1 SGHDT, CDR2 YYEEEE. DNA for the CDR3: TGTGCCAGCAGCGGGGACAGGGGTGGACCTGAAGCTTTCTTT. Protein: CASSGDRGGPEAFF.